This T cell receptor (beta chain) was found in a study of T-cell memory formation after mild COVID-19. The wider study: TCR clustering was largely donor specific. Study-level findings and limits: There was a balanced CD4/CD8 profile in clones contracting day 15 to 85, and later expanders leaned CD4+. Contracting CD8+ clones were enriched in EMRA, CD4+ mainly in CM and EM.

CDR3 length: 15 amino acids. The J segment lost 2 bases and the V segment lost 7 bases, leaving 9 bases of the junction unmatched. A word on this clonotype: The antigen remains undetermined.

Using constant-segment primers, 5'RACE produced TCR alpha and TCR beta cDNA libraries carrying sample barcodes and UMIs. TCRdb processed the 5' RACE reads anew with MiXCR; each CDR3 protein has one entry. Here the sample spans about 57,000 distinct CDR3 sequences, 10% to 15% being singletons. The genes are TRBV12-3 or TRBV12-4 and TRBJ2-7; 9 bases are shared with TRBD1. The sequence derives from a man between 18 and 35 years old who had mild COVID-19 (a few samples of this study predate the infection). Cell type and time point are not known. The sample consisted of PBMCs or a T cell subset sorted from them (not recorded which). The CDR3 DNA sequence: TGTGCCAGCACCGGTAGGGGGACAGGGACCTACGAGCAGTACTTC. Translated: CASTGRGTGTYEQYF.